This TCR beta chain was identified during a study of blood T cell repertoires in COVID-19. The overall study: Acute and convalescent COVID-19 samples came from the United States, Italy and Spain. The cDNA or gDNA used as material had been derived from T cells, B-cell-depleted T cells, or PBMCs.

In the original analysis: By means of reference gene primer amplification, nucleated cell counts were estimated. Produced via immunoSEQ multiplex PCR; TCRdb's table is partial and in-frame only. The D gene and trimming were derived from the DNA, and the V and J assignments and clone size from that table. This table holds approximately 34,000 clones, around 86% found once. This CDR3 spans 17 amino acids. The V gene's germline CDR1 is SGHTS and CDR2 YDEGEE. After removal of 4 bases from V and 11 bases from J, the junction contained 20 bases not matched to a gene. The sequenced material came from peripheral blood. This TCR was recovered from a man between 60 and 75 years old with active COVID-19. This chain connects TRBV5-8 to TRBJ1-2, with 10 nucleotides matching TRBD1. The CDR3 nucleotides are TGTGCCAGCAGCCATGGGACAGGGGCAGCGTGGAACTCCTATTACACCTTC. Its protein product is CASSHGTGAAWNSYYTF.